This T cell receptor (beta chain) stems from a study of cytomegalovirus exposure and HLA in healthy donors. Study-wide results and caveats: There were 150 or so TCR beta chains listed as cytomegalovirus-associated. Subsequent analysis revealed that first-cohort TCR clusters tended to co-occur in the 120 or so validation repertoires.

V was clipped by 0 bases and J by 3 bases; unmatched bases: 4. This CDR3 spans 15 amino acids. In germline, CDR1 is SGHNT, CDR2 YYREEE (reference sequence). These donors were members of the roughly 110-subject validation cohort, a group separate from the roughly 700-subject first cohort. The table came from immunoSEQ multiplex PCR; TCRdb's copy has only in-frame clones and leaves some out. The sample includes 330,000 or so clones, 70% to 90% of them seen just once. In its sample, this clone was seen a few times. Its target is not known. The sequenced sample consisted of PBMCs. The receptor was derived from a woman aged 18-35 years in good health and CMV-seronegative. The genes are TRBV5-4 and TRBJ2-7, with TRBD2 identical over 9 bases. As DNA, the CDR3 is TGTGCCAGCAGCTTGGGACTAGCGGAGAGCTACGAGCAGTACTTC. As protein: CASSLGLAESYEQYF.